A selection of T cell receptor beta chains follows, all from one sample in a study of cytomegalovirus exposure and HLA in healthy donors. Repertoires were generated with immunoSEQ multiplex PCR, while TCRdb's copy carries only in-frame clones and drops some. Here the sample spans 150,000 to 180,000 clones, 75% to 90% being singletons. The sequenced sample consisted of PBMCs. All receptors come from a man between 18 and 35 years old in good health and CMV-seropositive. Both conserved end residues are part of each CDR3.

CDR3 length: 13; V gene: TRBV7-9; CDR3 protein: CATTTGVNTEAFF
CDR3 length: 15; V gene: TRBV6-5; CDR3 protein: CASRPTGGSGNTIYF
CDR3 length: 15; V gene: TRBV6-6; CDR3 protein: CASSWDTGPRDEQYF
CDR3 length: 16; V gene: TRBV5-1; CDR3 protein: CASSPAGRGNTGELFF
CDR3 length: 13; V gene: TRBV9; CDR3 protein: CASSVGTAYGYTF
CDR3 length: 14; V gene: TRBV5-4; CDR3 protein: CASSLGQGLREQYF
CDR3 length: 15; V gene: TRBV6-6; CDR3 protein: CASSDAGTGVNEQFF
CDR3 length: 15; V gene: TRBV7-3; CDR3 protein: CASSRSSAETGELFF
CDR3 length: 16; V gene: TRBV7-2; CDR3 protein: CASSLEGTGANYGYTF
CDR3 length: 15; V gene: TRBV4-1; CDR3 protein: CASSHPSGVGETQYF
CDR3 length: 14; V gene: TRBV6-5; CDR3 protein: CASRKDRQNTEAFF
CDR3 length: 15; V gene: TRBV6-5; CDR3 protein: CASSPYRGAFYGYTF
CDR3 length: 17; V gene: TRBV4-3; CDR3 protein: CASSQDVAAEVYNEQFF
CDR3 length: 15; V gene: TRBV7-8; CDR3 protein: CASSSEDSFNQPQHF
CDR3 length: 13; V gene: TRBV7-9; CDR3 protein: CASSPGVPAIQYF
CDR3 length: 16; V gene: TRBV27; CDR3 protein: CASSLPLRGGSGELFF
CDR3 length: 14; V gene: TRBV7-8; CDR3 protein: CASSINRGTTEAFF
CDR3 length: 13; V gene: TRBV19; CDR3 protein: CASISELGYGYTF
CDR3 length: 15; V gene: TRBV4-3; CDR3 protein: CASSQAGGLRETQYF
CDR3 length: 19; V gene: TRBV5-1; CDR3 protein: CASSLERIGLAGGPGEQYF
CDR3 length: 15; V gene: TRBV6-1; CDR3 protein: CASLQGFATNEKLFF
CDR3 length: 13; V gene: TRBV18; CDR3 protein: CASSPMAESYYTF
CDR3 length: 13; V gene: TRBV11-2; CDR3 protein: CASSLVRDRKAFF
CDR3 length: 13; V gene: TRBV6-6; CDR3 protein: CASSYASGYEQYF
CDR3 length: 16; V gene: TRBV9; CDR3 protein: CASSVAPMGGYAEQYF
CDR3 length: 16; V gene: TRBV6-1; CDR3 protein: CASSEAQGGWDTEAFF
CDR3 length: 15; V gene: TRBV9; CDR3 protein: CASSPQGQTQETQYF
CDR3 length: 12; V gene: TRBV2; CDR3 protein: CASSRLVYEQFF
CDR3 length: 15; V gene: TRBV7-3; CDR3 protein: CASSLWGGRTYEQYF
CDR3 length: 12; V gene: TRBV2; CDR3 protein: CASARGDETQYF
CDR3 length: 14; V gene: TRBV5-1; CDR3 protein: CASSLEQGAEGYTF
CDR3 length: 15; V gene: TRBV5-1; CDR3 protein: CASSVTRGGSYEQYF
CDR3 length: 15; V gene: TRBV6-5; CDR3 protein: CASSYSGGTDEKLFF
CDR3 length: 14; V gene: TRBV25-1; CDR3 protein: CASSGGQYQETQYF
CDR3 length: 18; V gene: TRBV4-1; CDR3 protein: CASSLGLAGGPGTGELFF